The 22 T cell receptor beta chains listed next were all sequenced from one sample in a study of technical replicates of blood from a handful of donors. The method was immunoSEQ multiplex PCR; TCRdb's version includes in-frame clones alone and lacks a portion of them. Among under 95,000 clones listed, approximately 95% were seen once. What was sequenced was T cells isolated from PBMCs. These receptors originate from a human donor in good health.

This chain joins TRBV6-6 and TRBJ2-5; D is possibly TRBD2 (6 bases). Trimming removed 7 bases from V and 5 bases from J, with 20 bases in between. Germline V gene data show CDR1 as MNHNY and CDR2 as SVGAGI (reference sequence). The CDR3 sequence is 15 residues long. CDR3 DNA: TGTGCCAGCACCAAAACCGGGGGTGTGCGGGAGACCCAGTACTTC. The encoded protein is CASTKTGGVRETQYF.

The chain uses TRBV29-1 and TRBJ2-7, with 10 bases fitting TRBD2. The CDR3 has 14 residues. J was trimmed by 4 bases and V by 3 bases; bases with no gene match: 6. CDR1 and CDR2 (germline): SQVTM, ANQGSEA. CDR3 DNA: TGCAGCGTTGAGGTACCAGCGGGAGGGTACGAGCAGTACTTC. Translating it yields CSVEVPAGGYEQYF.

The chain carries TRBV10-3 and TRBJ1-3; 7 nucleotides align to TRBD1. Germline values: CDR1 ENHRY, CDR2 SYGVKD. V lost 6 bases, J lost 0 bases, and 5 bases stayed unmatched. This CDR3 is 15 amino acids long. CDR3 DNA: TGTGCCATCAGGGATACAGGGGACTCTGGAAACACCATATATTTT. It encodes CAIRDTGDSGNTIYF.

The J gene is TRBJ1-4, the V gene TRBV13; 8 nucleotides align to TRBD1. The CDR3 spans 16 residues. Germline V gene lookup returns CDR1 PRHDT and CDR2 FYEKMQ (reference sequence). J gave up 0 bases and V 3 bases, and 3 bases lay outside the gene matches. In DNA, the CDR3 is TGTGCCAGCAGCTTGGGGACAGGAGCAACTAATGAAAAACTGTTTTTT. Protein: CASSLGTGATNEKLFF.

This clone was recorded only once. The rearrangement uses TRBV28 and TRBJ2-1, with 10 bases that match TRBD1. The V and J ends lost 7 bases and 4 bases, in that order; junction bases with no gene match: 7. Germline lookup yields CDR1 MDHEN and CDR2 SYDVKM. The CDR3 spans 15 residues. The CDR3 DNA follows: TGTGCCAGCAACCTTTTGGGACAGGGGTACAATGAGCAGTTCTTC. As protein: CASNLLGQGYNEQFF.

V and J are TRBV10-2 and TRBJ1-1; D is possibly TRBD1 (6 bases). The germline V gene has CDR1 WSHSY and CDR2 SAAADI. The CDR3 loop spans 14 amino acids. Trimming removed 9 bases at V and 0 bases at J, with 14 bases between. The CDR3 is CASTGNYMNTEAFF. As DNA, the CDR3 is TGCGCCAGTACAGGGAATTACATGAACACTGAAGCTTTCTTT.

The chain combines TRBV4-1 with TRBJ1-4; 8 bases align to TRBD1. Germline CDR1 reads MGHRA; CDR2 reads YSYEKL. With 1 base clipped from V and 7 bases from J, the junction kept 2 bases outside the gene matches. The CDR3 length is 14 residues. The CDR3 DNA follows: TGCGCCAGCAGCCAAGCAGGGGGCGGTGAAAAACTGTTTTTT. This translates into CASSQAGGGEKLFF.

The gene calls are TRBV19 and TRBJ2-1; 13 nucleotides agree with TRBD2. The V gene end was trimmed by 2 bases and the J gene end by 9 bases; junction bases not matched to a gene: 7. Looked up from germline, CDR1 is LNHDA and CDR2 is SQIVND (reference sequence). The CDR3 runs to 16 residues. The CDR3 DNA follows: TGTGCCAGTAGTATAAGACTAGCGGGAGGAGGGGGTGAGCAGTTCTTC. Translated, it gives CASSIRLAGGGGEQFF.

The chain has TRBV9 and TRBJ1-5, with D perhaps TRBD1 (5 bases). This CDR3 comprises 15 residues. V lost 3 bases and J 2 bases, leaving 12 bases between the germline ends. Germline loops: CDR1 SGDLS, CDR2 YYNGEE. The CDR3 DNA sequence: TGTGCCAGCAGCGCAGGGTTGTCGGGCAATCAGCCCCAGCATTTT. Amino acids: CASSAGLSGNQPQHF. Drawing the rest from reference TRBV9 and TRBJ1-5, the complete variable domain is DSGVTQTPKHLITATGQRVTLRCSPRSGDLSVYWYQQSLDQGLQFLIQYYNGEERAKGNILERFSAQQFPDLHSELNLSSLELGDSALYFCASSAGLSGNQPQHFGDGTRLSIL.

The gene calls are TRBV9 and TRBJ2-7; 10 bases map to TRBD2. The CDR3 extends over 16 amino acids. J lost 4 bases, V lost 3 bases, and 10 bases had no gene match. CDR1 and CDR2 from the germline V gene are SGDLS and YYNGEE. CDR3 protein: CASSGSAGGPEYEQYF. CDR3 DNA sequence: TGTGCCAGCAGCGGGTCAGCGGGAGGGCCGGAGTACGAGCAGTACTTC.

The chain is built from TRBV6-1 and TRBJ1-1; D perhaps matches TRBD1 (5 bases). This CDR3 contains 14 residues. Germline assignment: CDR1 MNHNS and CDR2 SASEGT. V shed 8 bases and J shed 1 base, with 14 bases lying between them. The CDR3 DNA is TGTGCCAGCGGGAAGGCAACAGGGAACACTGAAGCTTTCTTT. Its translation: CASGKATGNTEAFF.

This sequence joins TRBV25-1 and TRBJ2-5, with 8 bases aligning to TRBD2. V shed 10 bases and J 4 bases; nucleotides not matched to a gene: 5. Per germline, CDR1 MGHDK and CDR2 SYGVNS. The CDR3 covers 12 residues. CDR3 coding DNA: TGTGCCACCTCGGGGGGGGGAGAGACCCAGTACTTC. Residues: CATSGGGETQYF.

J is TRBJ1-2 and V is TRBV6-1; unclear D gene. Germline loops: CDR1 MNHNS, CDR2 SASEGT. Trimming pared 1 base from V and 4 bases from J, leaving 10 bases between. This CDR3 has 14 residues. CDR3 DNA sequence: TGTGCCAGCAGTGAAGAGTTGAGAGGCTATGGCTACACCTTC. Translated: CASSEELRGYGYTF.

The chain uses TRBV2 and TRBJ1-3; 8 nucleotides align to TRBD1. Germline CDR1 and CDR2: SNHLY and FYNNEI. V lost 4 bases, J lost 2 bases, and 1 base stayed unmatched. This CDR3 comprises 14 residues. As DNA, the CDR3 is TGTGCCAGCAGTGCGGACAGGGCTGGAAACACCATATATTTT. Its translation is CASSADRAGNTIYF.

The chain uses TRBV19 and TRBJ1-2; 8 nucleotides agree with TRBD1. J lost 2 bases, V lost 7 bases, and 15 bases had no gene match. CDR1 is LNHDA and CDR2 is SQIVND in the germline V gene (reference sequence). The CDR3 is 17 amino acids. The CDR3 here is CASIPRTGWERNYGYTF. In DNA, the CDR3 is TGTGCCAGTATCCCTAGGACAGGGTGGGAACGGAACTATGGCTACACCTTC. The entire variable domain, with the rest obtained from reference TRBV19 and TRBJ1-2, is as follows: DGGITQSPKYLFRKEGQNVTLSCEQNLNHDAMYWYRQDPGQGLRLIYYSQIVNDFQKGDIAEGYSVSREKKESFPLTVTSAQKNPTAFYLCASIPRTGWERNYGYTFGSGTRLTVV.

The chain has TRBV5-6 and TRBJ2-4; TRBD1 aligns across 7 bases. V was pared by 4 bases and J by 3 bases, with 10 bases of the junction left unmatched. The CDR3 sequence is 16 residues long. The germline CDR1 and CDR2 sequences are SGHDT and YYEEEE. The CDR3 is CASSRLKTGRKNIQYF. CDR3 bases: TGTGCCAGCAGCCGACTTAAGACAGGGCGCAAAAACATTCAGTACTTC.

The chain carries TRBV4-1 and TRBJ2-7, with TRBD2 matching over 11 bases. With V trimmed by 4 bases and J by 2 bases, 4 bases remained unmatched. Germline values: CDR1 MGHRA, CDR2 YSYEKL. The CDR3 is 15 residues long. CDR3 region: CASSPRLAGPYEQYF. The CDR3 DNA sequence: TGCGCCAGCAGCCCGCGACTAGCGGGGCCCTACGAGCAGTACTTC.

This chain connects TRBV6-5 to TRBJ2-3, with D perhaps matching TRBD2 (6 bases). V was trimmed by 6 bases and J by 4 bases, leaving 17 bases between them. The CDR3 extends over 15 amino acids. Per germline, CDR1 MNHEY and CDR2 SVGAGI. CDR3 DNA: TGTGCCAGCAGCCCGACCACCCGACTAGCAGATACGCAGTATTTT. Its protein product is CASSPTTRLADTQYF.

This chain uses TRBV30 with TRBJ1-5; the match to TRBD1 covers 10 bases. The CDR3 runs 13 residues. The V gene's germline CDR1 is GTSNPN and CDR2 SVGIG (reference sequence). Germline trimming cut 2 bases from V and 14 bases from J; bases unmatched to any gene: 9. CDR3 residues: CAWSPSSGTGEHF. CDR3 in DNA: TGTGCCTGGAGTCCAAGTTCCGGGACAGGGGAGCATTTT.

CDR3 residues: CASSSTGAQGTNEKLFF. The CDR3, as DNA: TGTGCCAGCAGTTCTACGGGAGCCCAAGGTACTAATGAAAAACTGTTTTTT. The V gene is TRBV27, the J gene TRBJ1-4, with unresolved D. Germline-derived CDR1 and CDR2 are MNHEY and SMNVEV (reference sequence). The CDR3 spans 17 residues. Trimming took off 4 bases at V and 2 bases at J, with 17 bases between the two ends. Full variable domain (missing parts from reference TRBV27 and TRBJ1-4): EAQVTQNPRYLITVTGKKLTVTCSQNMNHEYMSWYRQDPGLGLRQIYYSMNVEVTDKGDVPEGYKVSRKEKRNFPLILESPSPNQTSLYFCASSSTGAQGTNEKLFFGSGTQLSVL.

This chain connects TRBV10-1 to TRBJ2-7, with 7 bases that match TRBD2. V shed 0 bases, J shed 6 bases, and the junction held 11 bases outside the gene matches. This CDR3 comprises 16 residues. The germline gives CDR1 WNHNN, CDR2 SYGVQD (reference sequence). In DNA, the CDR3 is TGCGCCAGCAGTGAGTCACCTAGCGGCCTAAGGGCCGAGCAGTACTTC. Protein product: CASSESPSGLRAEQYF.

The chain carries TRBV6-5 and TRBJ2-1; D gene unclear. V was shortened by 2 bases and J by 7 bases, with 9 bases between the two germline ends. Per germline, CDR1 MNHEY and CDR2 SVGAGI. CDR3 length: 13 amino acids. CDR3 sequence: CASSYTTANEQFF. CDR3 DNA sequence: TGTGCCAGCAGTTACACAACAGCTAATGAGCAGTTCTTC.